The source of this TCR beta chain is a study of CD8+ T cells in alopecia areata. This clone came up many times. RNA extraction and reverse transcription yielded cDNA as sequencing template. Assay used: immunoSEQ multiplex PCR; TCRdb lists only in-frame clones, some missing. Altogether more than 200,000 clones are present, around two fifths being singletons, with the ten largest covering 2% to 3%. Treatment noted: oral pan-JAK inhibitor, 5-10 mg twice daily. The CDR3 is 15 residues long. CDR1 is SGHTA and CDR2 is FQGNSA in the germline V gene. Trimming took 6 bases from V and 1 from J, leaving 15 bases between them.

The chain links TRBV7-2 to TRBJ1-1; D gene ambiguous. The material sequenced was CD4+ T cells sorted from blood, taken between weeks 36 and 40, from a patient treated with tofacitinib. This sequence was found in a human donor with alopecia areata. The CDR3 bases are TGTGCCAGCAGTCCAACCAAGACAAGGAACACTGAAGCTTTCTTT. This translates into CASSPTKTRNTEAFF.